The TCR beta chain described here comes from a study of blood T cell repertoires in COVID-19. Produced via immunoSEQ multiplex PCR; TCRdb's table is partial and in-frame only. This sample has fewer than 200,000 clones, with 88% found just once. This CDR3 spans 19 amino acids. Germline trimming cut 0 bases from V and 6 bases from J; bases unmatched to any gene: 13. In germline, CDR1 is SGHRS, CDR2 YFSETQ. The sequencing input was peripheral blood. The sequence was obtained from a man aged 35 to 55 with active or convalescent COVID-19. This chain uses TRBV5-1 with TRBJ1-5; 12 bases map to TRBD1. The CDR3 is CASSLESPDRDRGLQPQHF. CDR3 bases: TGCGCCAGCAGCTTGGAATCCCCTGACCGGGACAGGGGGCTTCAGCCCCAGCATTTT.